The 3 T cell receptor beta chains presented below share a single source sample, sequenced in a study of blood T cells in healthy people across ages. Then a second PCR, running about 7 to 11 cycles, was carried out with a sample-barcoded 5' primer and a J-beta primer mix. TCRdb re-derived calls from the 5' RACE reads in MiXCR, one entry per CDR3 protein. The table lists about 640,000 distinct CDR3 sequences, around 31% of them singletons. The sample taken for sequencing was blood. These receptors were collected from a woman of 80 years or more in good health.

CDR3 nucleotides: TGTGCCAGCAGCCTATACGTCACCGGGGAGCTGTTTTTT. This encodes CASSLYVTGELFF. The rearrangement uses TRBV11-2 and TRBJ2-2; D uncertain. V was clipped by 5 bases and J by 4 bases, with 8 bases between them. This CDR3 is built from 13 residues. Germline V gene lookup returns CDR1 SGHAT and CDR2 FQNNGV.

This clonotype was picked up a small number of times. This rearrangement joins TRBV19 to TRBJ1-6; D is possibly TRBD1 (5 bases). Germline V gene data show CDR1 as LNHDA and CDR2 as SQIVND (reference sequence). This CDR3 has 14 residues. V lost 5 bases and J lost 6, with 11 bases in between. The CDR3 sequence: CASSVRDGNSPLHF. For the CDR3, the DNA is TGTGCCAGTAGTGTACGGGACGGTAATTCACCCCTCCACTTT. Using reference TRBV19 and TRBJ1-6 for the parts outside the CDR3, the full variable domain is DGGITQSPKYLFRKEGQNVTLSCEQNLNHDAMYWYRQDPGQGLRLIYYSQIVNDFQKGDIAEGYSVSREKKESFPLTVTSAQKNPTAFYLCASSVRDGNSPLHFGNGTRLTVT.

This chain joins TRBV29-1 and TRBJ2-4, with TRBD2 matching 11 bases. The J call may be in error: the DNA end matches TRBJ2-7 better. The V gene's germline CDR1 is SQVTM and CDR2 ANQGSEA. This CDR3 region has 16 residues. CDR3: CSVGGGLAGGTDEQYF. DNA of the CDR3: TGCAGCGTTGGGGGAGGCCTAGCGGGAGGAACAGACGAGCAGTACTTC.